Below, one T cell receptor (beta chain) is given with its context. The entry originates in a study of blood T cell repertoires in COVID-19. Study context: The study drew acute and convalescent COVID-19 samples from the United States, Italy and Spain. PBMCs, B-cell-depleted T cells, or T cells were the source of the cDNA or gDNA that made up the material.

Per the study methods: The authors estimated nucleated cell counts from reference gene primer amplification. Sequencing was performed with immunoSEQ multiplex PCR; in TCRdb, only in-frame clones are kept and a portion is missing. The D gene and trimming were derived from the DNA, and the V and J assignments and clone size from that table. The repertoire holds a few hundred thousand clones, approximately 85% seen once, with roughly 2.6% in the top ten. V was clipped by 5 bases and J by 3 bases; unmatched bases: 9. Germline-derived CDR1 and CDR2 are MDHEN and SYDVKM. This CDR3 contains 16 residues. Sequencing used peripheral blood. The chain is built from TRBV28 and TRBJ2-7; TRBD1 aligns across 11 bases. This receptor was obtained from a man aged 50 to 59 who had recovered from COVID-19. CDR3 loop: CASSGPPGTGGYEQYF. CDR3 coding DNA: TGTGCCAGCAGTGGGCCTCCGGGGACAGGGGGCTACGAGCAGTACTTC.